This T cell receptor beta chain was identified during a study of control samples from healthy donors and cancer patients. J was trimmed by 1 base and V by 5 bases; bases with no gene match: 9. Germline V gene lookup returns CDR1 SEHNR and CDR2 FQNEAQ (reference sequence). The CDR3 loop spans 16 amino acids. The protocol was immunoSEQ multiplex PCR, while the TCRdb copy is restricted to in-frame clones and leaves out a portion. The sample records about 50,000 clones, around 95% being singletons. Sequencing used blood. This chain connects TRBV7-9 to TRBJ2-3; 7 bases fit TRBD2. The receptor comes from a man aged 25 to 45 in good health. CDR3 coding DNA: TGTGCCAGCAGCCAAAGAGGCCTAGCGGGCACAGATACGCAGTATTTT. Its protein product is CASSQRGLAGTDTQYF. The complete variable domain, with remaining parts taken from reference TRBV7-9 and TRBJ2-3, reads DTGVSQNPRHKITKRGQNVTFRCDPISEHNRLYWYRQTLGQGPEFLTYFQNEAQLEKSRLLSDRFSAERPKGSFSTLEIQRTEQGDSAMYLCASSQRGLAGTDTQYFGPGTRLTVL.